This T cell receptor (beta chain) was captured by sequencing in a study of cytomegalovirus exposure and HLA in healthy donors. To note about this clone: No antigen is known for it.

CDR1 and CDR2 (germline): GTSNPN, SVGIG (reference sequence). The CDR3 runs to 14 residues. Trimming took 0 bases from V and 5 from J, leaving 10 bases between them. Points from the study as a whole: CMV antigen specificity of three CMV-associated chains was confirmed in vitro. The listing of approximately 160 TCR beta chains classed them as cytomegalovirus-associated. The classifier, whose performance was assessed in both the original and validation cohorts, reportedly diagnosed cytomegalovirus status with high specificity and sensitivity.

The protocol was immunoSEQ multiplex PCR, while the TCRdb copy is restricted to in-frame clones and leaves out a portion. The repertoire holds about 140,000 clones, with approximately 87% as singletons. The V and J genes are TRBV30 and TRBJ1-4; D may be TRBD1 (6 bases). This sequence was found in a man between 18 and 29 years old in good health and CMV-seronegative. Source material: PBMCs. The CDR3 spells CAWSVGQGNEKLFF. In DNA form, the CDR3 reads TGTGCCTGGAGTGTAGGCCAGGGGAATGAAAAACTGTTTTTT.